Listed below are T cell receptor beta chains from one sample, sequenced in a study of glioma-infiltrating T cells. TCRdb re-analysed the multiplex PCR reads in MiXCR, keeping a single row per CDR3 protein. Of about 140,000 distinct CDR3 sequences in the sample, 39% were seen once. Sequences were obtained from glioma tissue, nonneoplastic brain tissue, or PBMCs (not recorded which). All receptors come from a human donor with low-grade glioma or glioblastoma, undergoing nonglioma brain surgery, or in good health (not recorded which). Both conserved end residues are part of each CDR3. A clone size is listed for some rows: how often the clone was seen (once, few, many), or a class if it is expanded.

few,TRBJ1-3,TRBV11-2,CASSPHSGSGNTIYF
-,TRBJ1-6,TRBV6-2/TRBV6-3,CASSYPQNNSPLHF
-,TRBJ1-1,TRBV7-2,CASSPVSRNTEAFF
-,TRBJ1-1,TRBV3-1,CASSQYAGRAFF
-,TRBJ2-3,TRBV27,CASSLMAGGHTDTQYF
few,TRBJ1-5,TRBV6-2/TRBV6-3,CASSSVRHQPQHF
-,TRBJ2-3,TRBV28,CASRPISTDTQYF
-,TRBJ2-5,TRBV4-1,CASSQGQGEETQYF
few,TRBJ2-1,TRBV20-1,CSARGTQGARYNEQFF
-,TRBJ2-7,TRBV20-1,CSARAGTGAYEQYF
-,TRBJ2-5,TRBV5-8,CASSERLAAQETQYF
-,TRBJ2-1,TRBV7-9,CASSPQEGSEQFF
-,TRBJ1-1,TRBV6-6,CASSYQQATEAFF
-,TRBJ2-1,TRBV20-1,CSARARGGSYNEQFF
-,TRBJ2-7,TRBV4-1,CASSQVSGQRLYEQYF
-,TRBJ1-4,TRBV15,CATSREGGTEGEKLFF
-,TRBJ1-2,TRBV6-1,CASSEGRISNYGYTF
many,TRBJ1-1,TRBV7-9,CASSGLGTEAFF
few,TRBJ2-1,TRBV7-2,CASSPASYNEQFF
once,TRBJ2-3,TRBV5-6,CATDAGDTQYF
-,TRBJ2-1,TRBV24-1,CATSDRPGQGFDEQFF
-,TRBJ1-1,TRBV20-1,CSDRDRRASPQAFF
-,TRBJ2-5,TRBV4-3,CASSRGQASGGETQYF
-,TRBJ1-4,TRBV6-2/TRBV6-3,CASSPPGGGEKLFF
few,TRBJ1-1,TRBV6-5,CASSYSGIMNTEAFF
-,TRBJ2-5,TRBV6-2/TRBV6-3,CASAPSGYQETQYF
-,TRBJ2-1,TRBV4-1,CASSPSAGDPWDEQFF
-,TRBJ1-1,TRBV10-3,CAISLGQGIGEAFF
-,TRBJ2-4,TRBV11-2,CASISRLAKNIQYF
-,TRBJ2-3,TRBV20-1,CSASRQETSTDTQYF
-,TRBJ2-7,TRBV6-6,CASSYSRDTAYEQYF
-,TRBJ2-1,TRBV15,CATSPRRTSGSAEQFF
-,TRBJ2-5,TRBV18,CASSLQDWGRGETQYF
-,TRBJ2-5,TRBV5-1,CASSPLEGPQETQYF
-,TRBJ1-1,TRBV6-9,CASSYTTGTNTEAFF
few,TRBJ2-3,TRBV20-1,CSAMAGNTDTQYF
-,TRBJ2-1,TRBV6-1,CASSLRAGWGNEQFF
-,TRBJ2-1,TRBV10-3,CAISEGPNYEQFF
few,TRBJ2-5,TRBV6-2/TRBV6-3,CASSLEPRKTQYF
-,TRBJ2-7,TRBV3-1,CASSGLAGSYEQYF
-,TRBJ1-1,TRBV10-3,CAIRKQENTEAFF
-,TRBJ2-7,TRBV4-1,CASSQDHSTSYEQYF
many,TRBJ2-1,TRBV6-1,CASSFELTRGEQFF
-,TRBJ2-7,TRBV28,CASSQLTSGSDEQYF
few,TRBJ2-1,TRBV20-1,CSTIPGTSLNEQFF
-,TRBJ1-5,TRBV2,CASSVQGPQHF
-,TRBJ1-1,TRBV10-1,CASSPGTGMNTEAFF
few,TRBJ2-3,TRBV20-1,CSAQAETDTQYF
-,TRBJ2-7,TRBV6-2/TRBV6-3,CASSRLDSNEQYF
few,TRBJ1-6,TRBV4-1,CASSPGEGRTPLHF
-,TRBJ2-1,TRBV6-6,CASSYGGINEQFF
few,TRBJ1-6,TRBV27,CASRTTGLPLHF
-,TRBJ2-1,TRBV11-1,CASADLFSYNEQFF
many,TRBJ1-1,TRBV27,CASGWGGTEAFF
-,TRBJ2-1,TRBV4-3,CASSQDPRLAGGNEQFF
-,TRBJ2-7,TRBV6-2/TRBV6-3,CASRTSGVSYEQHF
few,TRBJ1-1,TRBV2,CASPGRMNTEAFF
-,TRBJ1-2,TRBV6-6,CASSYERDSYGYTF
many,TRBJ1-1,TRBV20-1,CSAPPGPNTEAFF